The clone carrying this TCR beta chain showed up many times. As CD8+CD4-CCR7+CD45RA+ cells, naive CD8 T cells were sorted. Bulk TCR libraries used previously described methods and listed TCR primers. TCRdb ran MiXCR on the PCR reads and lists one entry per CDR3 protein. The sample lists hundreds of thousands of distinct CDR3 sequences; 20% to 25% were seen once. Germline V gene data show CDR1 as SEHNR and CDR2 as FQNEAQ (reference sequence). The ends were cut back, 7 bases at V and 5 bases at J, with 13 bases in the middle. This CDR3 spans 13 amino acids. The data were obtained in a study of molecular identifiers for immune sequencing clone quantification.

This clonotype was obtained from a human donor in good health. Some libraries in this study had Jurkat cell RNA spiked in. V gene TRBV7-9 combines with J gene TRBJ2-3; D unresolved. Sequenced sample: naive CD8+ T cells from blood, with Jurkat cell RNA spiked in. This sample's subset: FACS-sorted CD8+CD4-CCR7+CD45RA+ naive T cells. CDR3 DNA: TGTGCCAGCACGGGTTCTCCAAGAGATACGCAGTATTTT. Encoded protein: CASTGSPRDTQYF.